The next 22 T cell receptor beta chains were all read from a single sample in a study of CD8 T cells in ankylosing spondylitis. TCRdb ran MiXCR on the 5' RACE reads and lists one entry per CDR3 protein. The sample includes about 150,000 distinct CDR3 sequences, around 32% of them seen just once. Sequencing was performed on synovial fluid, either unsorted or a sorted T cell fraction (not recorded which). The receptors were sampled from a male donor with ankylosing spondylitis.

This clonotype has a handful of counts. CDR3 coding DNA: TGTGCCAGCAGTTACCATTTATGGGGTGCGGCGAACACCGGGGAGCTGTTTTTT. This encodes CASSYHLWGAANTGELFF. The V call is TRBV6-5, the J call TRBJ2-2; no firm D call. This CDR3 spans 18 amino acids. The germline V gene has CDR1 MNHEY and CDR2 SVGAGI. Trimming cost V 2 bases and J 0 bases, with 16 bases left between them.

This clonotype has just a few counts. The rearrangement links TRBV28 to TRBJ1-4, with TRBD1 identical over 12 bases. Germline V lookup: CDR1 MDHEN, CDR2 SYDVKM. Trimming at V came to 6 bases and at J to 4 bases, leaving 12 bases not matched to a gene. The length of the CDR3 is 18 residues. In nucleotides, the CDR3 is TGTGCCAGCAGCTACGAACGGGACAGGGGGCTCGGTAATGAAAAACTGTTTTTT. Amino acids: CASSYERDRGLGNEKLFF.

This clonotype showed up many times. The chain couples TRBV20-1 to TRBJ2-3; TRBD2 is a possible D gene (7 bases). The V and J ends lost 8 bases and 4 bases respectively, with 16 bases between them. This CDR3 comprises 13 residues. The germline gives CDR1 DFQATT, CDR2 SNEGSKA (reference sequence). The CDR3 bases are TGCAGTCCCACGGGGGGCGCTTCAGATACGCAGTATTTT. It codes for CSPTGGASDTQYF.

The chain carries TRBV12-3 or TRBV12-4 and TRBJ2-7, with D possibly being TRBD1 or TRBD2 (5 bases each). CDR3 length: 15 amino acids. Trimming took 5 bases from V and 12 from J, leaving 26 bases between them. In DNA form, the CDR3 reads TGTGCCAGCAGTCACACCGGGACGTCCCCTACGACGGGGTACTTC. Protein product: CASSHTGTSPTTGYF.

This clonotype was recorded many times. The rearrangement uses TRBV7-2 and TRBJ2-1, with 9 positions matching TRBD1. The ends lost 3 bases at V and 5 bases at J; junction bases unmatched: 8. This CDR3 spans 16 amino acids. The germline V gene has CDR1 SGHTA and CDR2 FQGNSA. CDR3: CASSFWGTGMDNEQFF. Written as DNA, the CDR3 is TGTGCCAGCAGCTTCTGGGGGACAGGGATGGACAATGAGCAGTTCTTC.

V is TRBV10-3 and J is TRBJ2-7; 15 bases align to TRBD2. J was trimmed by 7 bases and V by 7 bases; bases with no gene match: 2. This CDR3 spans 13 amino acids. From germline, CDR1 is ENHRY and CDR2 SYGVKD. CDR3: CAITGTSGGEQYF. In DNA, the CDR3 is TGTGCCATCACCGGGACTAGCGGGGGGGAGCAGTACTTC.

The gene calls are TRBV14 and TRBJ2-7; D is ambiguous. This CDR3 is built from 15 residues. Germline V lookup: CDR1 SGHDN, CDR2 FVKESK. V lost 1 base to trimming and J lost 3 bases, with 13 bases between them. The CDR3 DNA is TGTGCCAGCAGCCAAGGGTCCCCTGGCAACTACGAGCAGTACTTC. Protein product: CASSQGSPGNYEQYF.

About this clonotype: Relative to the germline gene, one junction end is altered; a read error may explain this. The rearrangement uses TRBV12-3 or TRBV12-4 and TRBJ2-5; the match to TRBD2 covers 12 bases. CDR3 length: 17 residues. The CDR3 sequence is CASSLAATSGREETQYF. CDR3 in DNA: TGTGCCAGCAGTCTAGCGGCGACTAGCGGGAGAGAAGAGACCCAGTACTTC.

V usage is TRBV20-1 and J usage is TRBJ2-3; the D gene is possibly TRBD2 (6 bases). The V gene's germline CDR1 is DFQATT and CDR2 SNEGSKA (reference sequence). The CDR3 is 14 residues long. The CDR3 loop is CAKGGDASTDTQYF. The DNA for the CDR3 is TGCGCTAAAGGCGGGGACGCCTCCACAGATACGCAGTATTTT.

This clonotype was recorded only once. This chain joins TRBV7-2 and TRBJ1-6, with D perhaps matching TRBD1 (5 bases). The CDR3 runs to 13 residues. Per germline, CDR1 SGHTA and CDR2 FQGNSA. Trimming removed 1 base from V and 13 bases from J, with 11 bases in between. The chain's CDR3 is CASSLEAGRPLHF. For the CDR3, the DNA is TGTGCCAGCAGCTTAGAAGCAGGGCGGCCCCTCCACTTT.

As DNA, the CDR3 is TGTGCCAGCAGTCTCGACAGGGCCAAGCAGTACTTC. It is translated as CASSLDRAKQYF. The V call is TRBV12-3 or TRBV12-4, the J call TRBJ2-7; 7 bases are a match to TRBD1. V trimming: 5 bases; J trimming: 8 bases; junction bases outside the gene matches: 6. The CDR3 is 12 residues long.

The table lists this clonotype with a few counts. The genes are TRBV20-1 and TRBJ2-1; 7 bases agree with TRBD2. Germline V gene lookup returns CDR1 DFQATT and CDR2 SNEGSKA (reference sequence). The CDR3 has 14 residues. The ends lost 3 bases at V and 7 bases at J; junction bases unmatched: 9. This chain's CDR3 is CSASQSWGGNEQFF. CDR3 sequence (DNA): TGCAGTGCTAGCCAGAGTTGGGGGGGAAATGAGCAGTTCTTC.

The chain joins TRBV6-5 to TRBJ1-1; 10 bases align to TRBD1. This CDR3 is 17 amino acids long. Germline CDR1 MNHEY, CDR2 SVGAGI. V dropped 4 bases and J dropped 4; count of bases not matched to a gene: 12. The CDR3 DNA is TGTGCCAGCAGTTGGACAGGGGGGTATTTTTTGAGCACTGAAGCTTTCTTT. Encoded protein: CASSWTGGYFLSTEAFF.

This clonotype was detected a few times. The gene calls are TRBV30 and TRBJ2-2; D is unresolved. The CDR3 is 12 residues long. The germline V gene has CDR1 GTSNPN and CDR2 SVGIG (reference sequence). The germline V and J ends were trimmed by 3 bases and 2 bases, with 4 bases remaining between them. DNA for the CDR3: TGTGCCTGGAGACCTAACACCGGGGAGCTGTTTTTT. It encodes CAWRPNTGELFF.

This clonotype turned up a few times. This chain connects TRBV10-3 to TRBJ2-1, with D perhaps matching TRBD2 (7 bases). Trimming cost V 0 bases and J 2 bases, with 14 bases left between them. Germline values: CDR1 ENHRY, CDR2 SYGVKD. This CDR3 contains 17 residues. CDR3 nucleotides: TGTGCCATCAGTGAGTCAGGGGGGCGGGGGCCCTACAATGAGCAGTTCTTC. Translating it yields CAISESGGRGPYNEQFF.

The chain joins TRBV5-8 to TRBJ2-1; 12 nucleotides align to TRBD2. The CDR3 covers 16 residues. Germline CDR1 reads SGHTS; CDR2 reads YDEGEE. J gave up 13 bases and V 7 bases, and 18 bases lay outside the gene matches. The chain's CDR3 is CASRRGASGRAGEQFF. The CDR3 nucleotides are TGTGCCAGCCGACGTGGGGCTAGCGGGAGGGCCGGAGAACAGTTCTTC.

The chain joins TRBV10-3 to TRBJ2-3, with D possibly TRBD2 on 5 matching bases. V lost 4 bases, J lost 4 bases, and 9 bases lay in between. Germline assignment: CDR1 ENHRY and CDR2 SYGVKD. The CDR3 has 13 residues. The CDR3 here is CAISVSSPDTQYF. The CDR3 nucleotides read TGTGCCATCAGTGTTTCTAGCCCAGATACGCAGTATTTT.

The rearrangement joins TRBV5-1 to TRBJ2-2; D is possibly TRBD2 (5 bases). There are 16 residues in the CDR3. CDR1 and CDR2 (germline): SGHRS, YFSETQ. Trimming shortened V by 1 base and J by 0 bases, and 10 bases separated the two germline ends. In nucleotides, the CDR3 is TGCGCCAGCAGCTTGATACGGACTTCGAACACCGGGGAGCTGTTTTTT. Encoded protein: CASSLIRTSNTGELFF.

The V and J genes are TRBV5-1 and TRBJ2-1, with 10 bases that match TRBD1. Germline CDR1 SGHRS, CDR2 YFSETQ. This CDR3 contains 14 residues. Germline trimming cut 5 bases from V and 7 bases from J; bases unmatched to any gene: 6. CDR3 DNA: TGCGCCAGCAGGGGGACAGGGGACGTTAATGAGCAGTTCTTC. As protein: CASRGTGDVNEQFF.

CDR3 amino acids: CASSLDSLGFSTEAFF. As DNA, the CDR3 is TGTGCCAGCAGCTTAGATTCGCTTGGTTTCTCCACTGAAGCTTTCTTT. This rearrangement joins TRBV11-2 to TRBJ1-1; D not resolved. CDR3 length: 16 residues. Looked up from germline, CDR1 is SGHAT and CDR2 is FQNNGV. The ends were cut back, 0 bases at V and 4 bases at J, with 15 bases in the middle.

This clonotype was found a few times. This rearrangement joins TRBV2 to TRBJ1-1; D is perhaps TRBD1 (5 bases). With 8 bases removed from V and 6 bases from J, the gap between germline ends came to 19 bases. Germline assignment: CDR1 SNHLY and CDR2 FYNNEI. This CDR3 contains 14 residues. CDR3 nucleotides: TGTGCCAGCGCAGGGCTGGCTTGGAGCTCTGAAGCTTTCTTT. The encoded protein is CASAGLAWSSEAFF.

This rearrangement joins TRBV6-2 or TRBV6-3 to TRBJ2-7, with 7 positions matching TRBD2. The CDR3 extends over 14 amino acids. V shed 1 base, J shed 5 bases, and the junction held 5 bases outside the gene matches. Looked up from germline, CDR1 is MNHEY and CDR2 is SVGEGT. The CDR3 loop reads CASSYLRGNNEQYF. CDR3 DNA sequence: TGTGCCAGCAGTTACTTGCGGGGGAATAACGAGCAGTACTTC.